These 13 T cell receptor beta chains came from one sample sequenced in a study of T cell repertoires in cytomegalovirus infection. TCRdb called the reads again in MiXCR, with one record for every CDR3 protein. In the table there are around 430,000 distinct CDR3 sequences, about 42% of which are singletons. These receptors' antigens are unknown. The input for sequencing was cultured PBMCs, taken from culture after CMV antigen stimulation. These receptors were taken from a human donor in good health (CMV status not recorded). Some clones in this sample may be carry-over from other donors' samples.

In its sample, this clonotype was seen a few times. This rearrangement joins TRBV12-3 or TRBV12-4 to TRBJ1-2; possibly TRBD1 for D (5 bases). CDR3 length equals 13 residues. The ends were cut back, 6 bases at V and 3 bases at J, with 11 bases in the middle. The CDR3 is CASSFQGHYGYTF. The CDR3 DNA reads TGTGCCAGCAGCTTTCAGGGACACTATGGCTACACCTTC.

In nucleotides, the CDR3 is TGTGCCAGCAGCCTTCGGACAAATTCCTACGAGCAGTACTTC. Amino acid sequence: CASSLRTNSYEQYF. This chain uses TRBV7-2 with TRBJ2-7, with TRBD1 as a possible D gene (5 bases). CDR3 length: 14 residues. Trimming cost V 5 bases and J 1 base, with 12 bases left between them. The germline CDR1 and CDR2 sequences are SGHTA and FQGNSA.

Details on this clonotype: One end of the junction fails to match germline, which may point to a read error. The V gene is TRBV7-8, the J gene TRBJ2-3; D is perhaps TRBD2 (6 bases). This CDR3 spans 15 amino acids. CDR1 SGHVS and CDR2 FQNEAQ come from the germline V gene. CDR3: CASSPGRIGTDTEYF. The DNA of the CDR3 is TGTGCCAGCAGCCCGGGGAGGATAGGTACAGATACGGAGTATTTT.

As to this clonotype: A junction boundary mismatches the germline segment, possibly from a read error. V usage is TRBV14 and J usage is TRBJ2-4; no clear D gene. In germline, CDR1 is SGHDN, CDR2 FVKESK. The length of the CDR3 is 8 residues. The CDR3 region is CATAVDLF. The CDR3 DNA sequence: TGTGCCACGGCAGTTGACTTATTC.

This clonotype was counted a few times. The CDR3, as DNA: TGTGCCAGCAAATCAGGGTACAATCAGCCCCAGCATTTT. The encoded protein is CASKSGYNQPQHF. J is TRBJ1-5 and V is TRBV6-1; maybe TRBD1 (5 bases). Germline assignment: CDR1 MNHNS and CDR2 SASEGT. The CDR3 has 13 amino acids. Deletions cut 7 bases from V and 3 bases from J, with 10 bases between.

V and J are TRBV6-5 and TRBJ2-1; possibly TRBD1 for D (5 bases). The V gene lost 4 bases and the J gene lost 5 bases, with 12 bases spanning the gap. This CDR3 comprises 14 residues. Germline values: CDR1 MNHEY, CDR2 SVGAGI. The CDR3 here is CASSSQGIDNEQFF. Written as DNA, the CDR3 is TGTGCCAGCAGTTCCCAGGGTATCGACAATGAGCAGTTCTTC.

In this sample, this clonotype turned up a few times. The gene calls are TRBV12-5 and TRBJ1-1; no reliable D call. The CDR3 is made up of 12 amino acids. The germline V and J ends were trimmed by 5 bases and 4 bases, with 8 bases remaining between them. Germline CDR1 is LGHNT and CDR2 is FRNRAP. DNA for the CDR3: TGTGCTAGTGGTCCCTCGGGCACTGAAGCTTTCTTT. Translated, it gives CASGPSGTEAFF.

There are many counts of this clonotype. The J gene is TRBJ2-2, the V gene TRBV7-2; D not certain. Trimming removed 2 bases at V and 1 base at J, with 5 bases between. This CDR3 is built from 14 residues. Germline lookup yields CDR1 SGHTA and CDR2 FQGNSA. The DNA for the CDR3 is TGTGCCAGCAGCTTATTTCAGAACACCGGGGAGCTGTTTTTT. Translating it yields CASSLFQNTGELFF.

The table lists this clonotype with a few counts. The rearrangement links TRBV7-2 to TRBJ2-5; possibly TRBD1 for D (6 bases). The length of the CDR3 is 14 residues. The V gene's germline CDR1 is SGHTA and CDR2 FQGNSA. Trimming removed 2 bases at V and 4 bases at J, with 11 bases between. CDR3 protein: CASSLILRGETQYF. The CDR3 coding sequence is TGTGCCAGCAGCTTAATTCTCAGGGGAGAGACCCAGTACTTC.

This clonotype was seen only a few times. The rearrangement joins TRBV9 to TRBJ2-1, with D possibly being TRBD1 or TRBD2 (5 bases each). Trimming took 3 bases from V and 6 from J, leaving 13 bases between them. CDR1 and CDR2 from the germline V gene are SGDLS and YYNGEE. The CDR3 sequence is 14 residues long. The CDR3 sequence: CASSETGPFNEQFF. The CDR3 nucleotides read TGTGCCAGCAGCGAAACGGGACCGTTCAATGAGCAGTTCTTC.

This clonotype was counted only a few times. This chain uses TRBV6-1 with TRBJ2-2, with 8 bases matching TRBD1. CDR1 MNHNS and CDR2 SASEGT come from the germline V gene. The CDR3 totals 14 residues. Trimming cost V 6 bases and J 7 bases; bases outside gene matches: 7. In DNA form, the CDR3 reads TGTGCCAGCAGCCACTCAGGGGGCCACGGGGAGCTGTTTTTT. This gives the protein CASSHSGGHGELFF.

The chain is built from TRBV11-2 and TRBJ2-1, with D tentatively TRBD1 or TRBD2 (6 bases each). The CDR3 extends over 15 amino acids. Trimming took 5 bases from V and 1 from J, leaving 12 bases between them. Germline CDR1 SGHAT, CDR2 FQNNGV. The CDR3 loop reads CASSPGGGSYNEQFF. The CDR3 region has the DNA TGTGCCAGCAGCCCCGGGGGCGGGTCCTACAATGAGCAGTTCTTC.

The chain couples TRBV20-1 to TRBJ2-1; TRBD1 is a possible D gene (6 bases). The CDR3 contains 14 residues. The V gene's germline CDR1 is DFQATT and CDR2 SNEGSKA (reference sequence). V was cut by 6 bases and J by 4 bases, with 16 bases left in between. The CDR3 sequence: CSARRDKGYNEQFF. The CDR3 coding sequence is TGCAGTGCGAGACGGGACAAGGGTTACAATGAGCAGTTCTTC.